Presented here are 22 T cell receptor beta chains from one specimen sequenced in a study of regulatory T cells in long-lasting Graves disease. The time point here: newly diagnosed GD, antithyroid drugs for less than 3 months. Following extraction of RNA from PBMCs, that RNA was used to make the TCR library. Building of the TCR beta libraries involved iRepertoire HTBI primers and Arm-PCR of CDR3 regions. TCRdb independently ran MiXCR on the multiplex PCR reads; one entry per CDR3 protein. The repertoire holds 550,000 or so distinct CDR3 sequences, more than 10% seen once, with roughly 8.9% in the top ten. This sample also belongs to another study, concerning T cells in Graves' hyperthyroidism and ophthalmopathy.

The specimen comprised peripheral blood mononuclear cells (PBMCs), sampled at new diagnosis, from a patient treated with antithyroid drugs. These receptor sequences come from a woman aged 25 to 39 with Graves disease.

This clonotype was found many times. The chain recombines TRBV25-1 with TRBJ2-5; D remains ambiguous. Trimming stripped 3 bases from V and 4 bases from J, with 21 bases between. This CDR3 region has 17 residues. CDR1 is MGHDK and CDR2 is SYGVNS in the germline V gene. CDR3 region: CASSDPIVGTPTETQYF. CDR3 sequence (DNA): TGTGCCAGCAGTGATCCGATTGTGGGAACCCCCACAGAGACCCAGTACTTC.

The CDR3 spells CASSDRAGSTGELFF. CDR3 sequence (DNA): TGTGCCAGCAGTGACAGGGCCGGGAGCACCGGGGAGCTGTTTTTT. The chain combines TRBV6-1 with TRBJ2-2, with TRBD2 as a possible D gene (6 bases). From germline, CDR1 is MNHNS and CDR2 SASEGT. Deletions cut 3 bases from V and 4 bases from J, with 12 bases between. The CDR3 runs to 15 residues.

This clonotype occurred many times. V usage is TRBV29-1 and J usage is TRBJ2-4; TRBD2 matches 11 bases. The CDR3 consists of 15 residues. Germline V gives CDR1 SQVTM, CDR2 ANQGSEA. Trimming removed 1 base from V and 8 bases from J; junction bases left unmatched: 7. This chain's CDR3 is CSVEGGTSGSYIQYF. The CDR3 nucleotides are TGCAGCGTTGAAGGAGGTACTAGCGGGAGTTACATTCAGTACTTC.

This clonotype was found many times. The chain recombines TRBV5-6 with TRBJ1-2, with 7 nucleotides matching TRBD1. With 7 bases clipped from V and 6 bases from J, the junction kept 12 bases outside the gene matches. CDR3 size: 14 residues. Looked up from germline, CDR1 is SGHDT and CDR2 is YYEEEE. The CDR3 DNA reads TGTGCCAGCCTTTACGGAGGGACAGCCCATGGCTACACCTTC. It yields the protein CASLYGGTAHGYTF. Complete variable domain (other parts from reference TRBV5-6 and TRBJ1-2): DAGVTQSPTHLIKTRGQQVTLRCSPKSGHDTVSWYQQALGQGPQFIFQYYEEEERQRGNFPDRFSGHQFPNYSSELNVNALLLGDSALYLCASLYGGTAHGYTFGSGTRLTVV.

The chain has TRBV18 and TRBJ1-2; 11 nucleotides agree with TRBD1. Germline lookup yields CDR1 KGHSH and CDR2 LQKENI. V gave up 6 bases and J gave up 3 bases; unmatched junction bases: 9. The CDR3 sequence is 16 residues long. CDR3 loop: CASSLDRGRPHYGYTF. The CDR3 bases are TGTGCCAGCTCCCTGGACAGGGGGCGCCCCCACTATGGCTACACCTTC.

In this sample, this clonotype turned up many times. CDR3 region: CASSERTGSNQPQHF. CDR3 DNA sequence: TGTGCCAGCAGTGAACGAACAGGGAGCAATCAGCCCCAGCATTTT. V usage is TRBV6-2 or TRBV6-3 and J usage is TRBJ1-5; the D gene is possibly TRBD1 (6 bases). CDR1 MNHEY and CDR2 SVGEGT come from the germline V gene. With 5 bases removed from V and 1 base from J, the gap between germline ends came to 12 bases. This CDR3 has 15 residues.

The chain employs TRBV12-3 or TRBV12-4 and TRBJ1-1, with TRBD1 matching 10 bases. J was trimmed by 8 bases and V by 1 base; bases with no gene match: 4. CDR3 length: 14 amino acids. Written as DNA, the CDR3 is TGTGCCAGCAGTTTAGTCGGACAGGGGGGGGAAGCTTTCTTT. It encodes CASSLVGQGGEAFF.

This clonotype has just a few counts. This CDR3 reads CASSLVFSGQSYEQYF. The CDR3 DNA sequence: TGTGCCAGCAGCTTAGTCTTTAGCGGGCAGTCCTACGAGCAGTACTTC. The chain has TRBV7-2 and TRBJ2-7, with TRBD2 matching 7 bases. Germline values: CDR1 SGHTA, CDR2 FQGNSA. Losses at the gene ends were 1 base for V and 1 base for J; bases not matched to a gene: 7. This CDR3 has 16 residues.

There are many counts of this clonotype. This rearrangement joins TRBV11-2 to TRBJ2-2; D tentatively fits TRBD1 or TRBD2 (6 bases each). The CDR3 sequence is 16 residues long. Trimming stripped 0 bases from V and 7 bases from J, with 15 bases between. The V gene's germline CDR1 is SGHAT and CDR2 FQNNGV. CDR3 in amino acids: CASSLEEVRGGGELFF. The CDR3 nucleotides are TGTGCCAGCAGCTTAGAGGAAGTCAGGGGAGGCGGGGAGCTGTTTTTT.

This clonotype was detected ten times or more. The chain recombines TRBV20-1 with TRBJ2-1; D might be TRBD2 (5 bases). Germline V gene lookup returns CDR1 DFQATT and CDR2 SNEGSKA (reference sequence). V was cut by 2 bases and J by 6 bases, with 14 bases left in between. The CDR3 has 14 residues. CDR3 residues: CSARMPSWGNEQFF. Written as DNA, the CDR3 is TGCAGTGCTAGAATGCCTAGCTGGGGCAATGAGCAGTTCTTC.

The chain is built from TRBV7-9 and TRBJ2-7; possibly TRBD2 for D (5 bases). CDR1 is SEHNR, CDR2 FQNEAQ, per germline (reference sequence). The CDR3 is made up of 14 amino acids. Trimming removed 4 bases from V and 5 bases from J, with 15 bases in between. The CDR3 sequence is CASSSGSGMDEQYF. The CDR3 region has the DNA TGTGCCAGCAGCTCGGGGTCGGGGATGGACGAGCAGTACTTC. The complete variable domain, with remaining parts taken from reference TRBV7-9 and TRBJ2-7, reads DTGVSQNPRHKITKRGQNVTFRCDPISEHNRLYWYRQTLGQGPEFLTYFQNEAQLEKSRLLSDRFSAERPKGSFSTLEIQRTEQGDSAMYLCASSSGSGMDEQYFGPGTRLTVT.

For this clonotype: The junction does not match germline at one end; this may be a read error. The chain couples TRBV7-7 to TRBJ1-1, with 7 bases matching TRBD1. There are 16 residues in the CDR3. Germline V gives CDR1 SSHAT, CDR2 FNYEAQ (reference sequence). The CDR3 DNA is TGTGCTAGCATGGGGGACGGGGGGGGACAGACCCCTGAAGCTTTCTTT. Residues: CASMGDGGGQTPEAFF.

CDR3 bases: TGTGCCAGCAGCGGAGGGACAGGCCCCCTTGGCTACACCTTC. As protein: CASSGGTGPLGYTF. This chain joins TRBV7-8 and TRBJ1-2, with 8 bases aligning to TRBD1. Losses at the gene ends were 5 bases for V and 7 bases for J; bases not matched to a gene: 9. CDR1 and CDR2 (germline): SGHVS, FQNEAQ. The CDR3 spans 14 residues.

This chain links TRBV4-1 with TRBJ1-5; TRBD1 agrees at 7 bases. The junction had 3 bases not matched to a gene; V was cut back by 0 bases and J by 4 bases. Per the germline V gene, CDR1 is MGHRA and CDR2 is YSYEKL. CDR3 size: 15 residues. CDR3 loop: CASSQERGQNQPQHF. The CDR3 DNA reads as TGCGCCAGCAGCCAAGAAAGGGGACAGAATCAGCCCCAGCATTTT.

In this sample, this clonotype turned up a few times. The V gene is TRBV20-1, the J gene TRBJ1-5, with unresolved D. The V end lost 6 bases, the J end lost 0 bases, and 9 bases lay between the germline ends. This CDR3 has 13 amino acids. Germline assignment: CDR1 DFQATT and CDR2 SNEGSKA (reference sequence). As DNA, the CDR3 is TGCAGTGCCAGCCCAGCTAGCAATCAGCCCCAGCATTTT. Amino acids: CSASPASNQPQHF.

This clonotype has at least ten counts. The V call is TRBV12-3 or TRBV12-4, the J call TRBJ2-1; 8 nucleotides match TRBD2. This CDR3 contains 16 residues. The V segment lost 7 bases and the J segment 8 bases; nucleotides outside the gene matches: 16. DNA of the CDR3: TGTGCCAGCAAACAAACGCTGGGACTAGGAAAGGATGAGCAGTTCTTC. It is translated as CASKQTLGLGKDEQFF.

This clonotype was recorded many times. The rearrangement links TRBV28 to TRBJ1-1, with a tentative D call TRBD1 (5 bases). The CDR3 is 14 amino acids. Germline CDR1 MDHEN, CDR2 SYDVKM. V lost 6 bases and J lost 4, with 15 bases in between. The CDR3 spells CASSPSGAGTEAFF. In DNA form, the CDR3 reads TGTGCCAGCAGCCCTAGTGGGGCGGGCACTGAAGCTTTCTTT.

The chain employs TRBV7-9 and TRBJ2-3; the D is unclear. CDR3 length equals 14 residues. Trimming took off 5 bases at V and 6 bases at J, with 15 bases between the two ends. From germline, CDR1 is SEHNR and CDR2 FQNEAQ (reference sequence). CDR3 sequence (DNA): TGTGCCAGCAGCCCCCGATCCGGCGTGGATACGCAGTATTTT. Translated: CASSPRSGVDTQYF.

This clonotype was seen ten or more times. The chain links TRBV5-1 to TRBJ1-6; TRBD1 is a possible D gene (6 bases). The CDR3 is made up of 16 amino acids. The ends were cut back, 6 bases at V and 4 bases at J, with 17 bases in the middle. Germline lookup yields CDR1 SGHRS and CDR2 YFSETQ. The CDR3 loop is CASKLGTGQYNSPLHF. The CDR3 region has the DNA TGCGCCAGCAAGCTTGGCACAGGGCAATATAATTCACCCCTCCACTTT.

This clonotype was recorded many times. The chain employs TRBV10-3 and TRBJ1-1; D is unclear. In germline, CDR1 is ENHRY, CDR2 SYGVKD. Trimming stripped 3 bases from V and 0 bases from J, with 17 bases between. The CDR3 is made up of 17 amino acids. In nucleotides, the CDR3 is TGTGCCATCAGTGACTCAGTGGGGAAAATAATGAACACTGAAGCTTTCTTT. Residues: CAISDSVGKIMNTEAFF.

This clonotype was recorded many times. The chain employs TRBV2 and TRBJ2-3; perhaps TRBD2 as D (5 bases). The CDR3 runs 12 residues. CDR1 and CDR2 (germline): SNHLY, FYNNEI. Trimming cost V 6 bases and J 2 bases, with 6 bases left between them. This CDR3 is CASRGDTDTQYF. The CDR3 DNA reads TGTGCCAGCAGGGGAGACACAGATACGCAGTATTTT. Full variable domain (outside the CDR3, taken from reference TRBV2 and TRBJ2-3): EPEVTQTPSHQVTQMGQEVILRCVPISNHLYFYWYRQILGQKVEFLVSFYNNEISEKSEIFDDQFSVERPDGSNFTLKIRSTKLEDSAMYFCASRGDTDTQYFGPGTRLTVL.

At least ten counts were recorded for this clonotype. Germline and junction disagree at one end, which may indicate a read error. This chain uses TRBV12-3 or TRBV12-4 with TRBJ2-7; D call uncertain. The CDR3 has 14 amino acids. The DNA for the CDR3 is TGTGCCAGCAGTTTAACCATCCGGCCCTACGAGCCGTACTTC. It codes for CASSLTIRPYEPYF.